This T cell receptor (beta chain) was identified in a study of T cells in Graves' hyperthyroidism and ophthalmopathy. The TCR beta CDR3 regions underwent amplification using RNA transcripts as the source. HTBI primers were the set used in a first-round RT-PCR of the TCR CDR3. MiXCR, run by TCRdb on the multiplex PCR reads, gives a single entry per CDR3 protein. The sample records 75,000 to 100,000 distinct CDR3 sequences, roughly 56% being singletons. This CDR3 has 13 residues. Germline V lookup: CDR1 SEHNR, CDR2 FQNEAQ (reference sequence). V was clipped by 2 bases and J by 1 base, with 6 bases between them. The study's findings and limits: Median prediction lead before ophthalmopathy onset was 6.5 months with the model. Stable hyperthyroidism was told apart from ophthalmopathy by a model built on 13 V-J features.

Patients aged 18 to 65 had newly diagnosed hyperthyroidism lasting under 2 months. The diagnostic basis comprised clinical symptoms, serum thyroxine and TRAb, thyroid ultrasound and orbital computed tomography. In this sample, this clonotype turned up many times. Its antigen is unidentified. The sequenced sample was blood. The J gene is TRBJ2-7, the V gene TRBV7-9; D uncertain. This clonotype originated in a woman in her thirties or forties with Graves' hyperthyroidism. The CDR3 region has the DNA TGTGCCAGCAGCTTAAGAGTTTCCTACGAGCAGTACTTC. It encodes CASSLRVSYEQYF.